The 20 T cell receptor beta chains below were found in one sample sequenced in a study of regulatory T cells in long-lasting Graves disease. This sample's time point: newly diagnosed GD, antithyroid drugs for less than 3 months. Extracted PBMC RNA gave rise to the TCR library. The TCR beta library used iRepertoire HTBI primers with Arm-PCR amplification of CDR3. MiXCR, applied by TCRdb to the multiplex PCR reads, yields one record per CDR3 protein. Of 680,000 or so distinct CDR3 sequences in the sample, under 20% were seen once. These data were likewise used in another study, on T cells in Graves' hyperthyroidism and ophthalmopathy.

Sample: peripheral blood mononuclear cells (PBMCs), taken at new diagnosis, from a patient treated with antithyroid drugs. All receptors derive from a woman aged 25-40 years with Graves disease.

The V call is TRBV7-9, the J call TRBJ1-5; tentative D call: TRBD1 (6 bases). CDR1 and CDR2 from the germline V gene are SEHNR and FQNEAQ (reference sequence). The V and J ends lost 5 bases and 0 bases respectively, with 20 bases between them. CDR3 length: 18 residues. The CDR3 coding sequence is TGTGCCAGCAGCCCTAGCTTGACAGGAATCAATAGCAATCAGCCCCAGCATTTT. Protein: CASSPSLTGINSNQPQHF.

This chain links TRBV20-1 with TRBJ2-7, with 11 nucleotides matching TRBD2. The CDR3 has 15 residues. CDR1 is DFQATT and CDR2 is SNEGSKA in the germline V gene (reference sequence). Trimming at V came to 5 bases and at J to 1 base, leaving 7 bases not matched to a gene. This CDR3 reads CSARYGTSGSYEQYF. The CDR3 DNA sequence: TGCAGTGCTCGATACGGGACTAGCGGATCCTACGAGCAGTACTTC.

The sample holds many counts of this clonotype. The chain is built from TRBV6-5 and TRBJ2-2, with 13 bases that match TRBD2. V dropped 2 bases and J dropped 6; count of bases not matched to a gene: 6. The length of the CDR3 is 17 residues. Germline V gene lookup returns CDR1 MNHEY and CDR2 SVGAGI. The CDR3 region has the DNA TGTGCCAGCAGTTACCTAGATGGACTAGCGGGAGCCGGGGAGCTGTTTTTT. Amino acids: CASSYLDGLAGAGELFF.

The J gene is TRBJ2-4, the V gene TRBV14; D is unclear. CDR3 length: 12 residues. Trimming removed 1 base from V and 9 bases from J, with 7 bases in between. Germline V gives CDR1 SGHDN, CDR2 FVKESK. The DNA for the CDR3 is TGTGCCAGCAGCCAAGTTTCAGCCATTCAGTACTTC. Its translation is CASSQVSAIQYF. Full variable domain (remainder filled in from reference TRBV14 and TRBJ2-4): EAGVTQFPSHSVIEKGQTVTLRCDPISGHDNLYWYRRVMGKEIKFLLHFVKESKQDESGMPNNRFLAERTGGTYSTLKVQPAELEDSGVYFCASSQVSAIQYFGAGTRLSVL.

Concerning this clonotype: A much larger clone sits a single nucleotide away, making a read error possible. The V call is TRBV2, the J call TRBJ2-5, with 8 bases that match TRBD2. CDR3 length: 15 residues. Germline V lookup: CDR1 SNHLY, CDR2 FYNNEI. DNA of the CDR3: TGTGCCAGCAGAGCCGCACAAGCGGGAGTAGAGGCCCAGTACTTC. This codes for CASRAAQAGVEAQYF.

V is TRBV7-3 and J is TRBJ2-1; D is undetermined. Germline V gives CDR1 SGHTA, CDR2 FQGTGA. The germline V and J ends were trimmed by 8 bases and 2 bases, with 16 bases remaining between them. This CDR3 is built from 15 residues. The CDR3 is CASSPQEGPYNEQFF. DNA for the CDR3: TGTGCCAGCTCCCCCCAGGAAGGGCCCTACAATGAGCAGTTCTTC.

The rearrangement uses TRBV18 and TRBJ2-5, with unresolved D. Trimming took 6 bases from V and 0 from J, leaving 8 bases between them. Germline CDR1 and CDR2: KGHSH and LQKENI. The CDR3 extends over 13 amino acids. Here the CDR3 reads CASSRVYQETQYF. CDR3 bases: TGTGCCAGCTCGCGCGTTTACCAAGAGACCCAGTACTTC.

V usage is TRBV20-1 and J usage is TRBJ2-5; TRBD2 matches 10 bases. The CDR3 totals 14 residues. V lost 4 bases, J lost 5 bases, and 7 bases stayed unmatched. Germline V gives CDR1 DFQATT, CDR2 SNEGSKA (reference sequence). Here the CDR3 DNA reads TGCAGTGCTACTAGCGGGAGAGGGCTTGAGACCCAGTACTTC. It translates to CSATSGRGLETQYF.

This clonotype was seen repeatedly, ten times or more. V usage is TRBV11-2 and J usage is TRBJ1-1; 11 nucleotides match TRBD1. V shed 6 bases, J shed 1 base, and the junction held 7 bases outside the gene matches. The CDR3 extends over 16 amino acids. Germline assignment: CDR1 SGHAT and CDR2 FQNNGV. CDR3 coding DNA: TGTGCCAGCAGACCCGGACAGGGGGCATGGAACACTGAAGCTTTCTTT. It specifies CASRPGQGAWNTEAFF.

The CDR3 nucleotides read TGCGCCAGCAGCCAAGGACGGACTAGCGGGGAGCAGTACTTC. Translating gives CASSQGRTSGEQYF. The rearrangement joins TRBV4-1 to TRBJ2-7; 11 positions match TRBD2. Germline V gene data show CDR1 as MGHRA and CDR2 as YSYEKL. Trimming cost V 1 base and J 7 bases; bases outside gene matches: 3. There are 14 residues in the CDR3.

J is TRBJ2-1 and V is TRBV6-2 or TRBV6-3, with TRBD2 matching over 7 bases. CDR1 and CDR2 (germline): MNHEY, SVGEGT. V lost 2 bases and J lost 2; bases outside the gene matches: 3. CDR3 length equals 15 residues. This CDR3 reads CASSYIGTTYNEQFF. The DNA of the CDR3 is TGTGCCAGCAGTTACATCGGGACTACCTACAATGAGCAGTTCTTC.

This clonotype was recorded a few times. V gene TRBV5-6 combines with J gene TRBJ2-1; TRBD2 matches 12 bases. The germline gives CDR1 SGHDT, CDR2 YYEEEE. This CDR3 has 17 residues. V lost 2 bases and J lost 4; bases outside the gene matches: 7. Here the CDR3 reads CASSLGLAGQGYNEQFF. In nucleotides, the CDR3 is TGTGCCAGCAGCTTAGGACTAGCGGGACAGGGTTACAATGAGCAGTTCTTC. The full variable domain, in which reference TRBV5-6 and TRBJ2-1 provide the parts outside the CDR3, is DAGVTQSPTHLIKTRGQQVTLRCSPKSGHDTVSWYQQALGQGPQFIFQYYEEEERQRGNFPDRFSGHQFPNYSSELNVNALLLGDSALYLCASSLGLAGQGYNEQFFGPGTRLTVL.

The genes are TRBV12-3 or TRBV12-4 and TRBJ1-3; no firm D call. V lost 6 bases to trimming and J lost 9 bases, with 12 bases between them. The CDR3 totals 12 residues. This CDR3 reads CASSPRETTIYF. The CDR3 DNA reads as TGTGCCAGCAGCCCCCGTGAGACCACCATATATTTT.

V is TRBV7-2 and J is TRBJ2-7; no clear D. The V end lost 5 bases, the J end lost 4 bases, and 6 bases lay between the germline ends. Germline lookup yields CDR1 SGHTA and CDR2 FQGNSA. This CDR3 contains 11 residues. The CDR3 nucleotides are TGTGCCAGCAGCCCCGAGTACGAGCAGTACTTC. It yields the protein CASSPEYEQYF.

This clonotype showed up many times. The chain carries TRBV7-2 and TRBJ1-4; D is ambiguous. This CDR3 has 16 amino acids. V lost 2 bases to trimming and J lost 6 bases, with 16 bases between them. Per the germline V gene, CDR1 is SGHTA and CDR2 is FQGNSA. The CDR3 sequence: CASSLFDVGLDEKLFF. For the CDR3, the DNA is TGTGCCAGCAGCTTATTTGACGTGGGTCTTGATGAAAAACTGTTTTTT.

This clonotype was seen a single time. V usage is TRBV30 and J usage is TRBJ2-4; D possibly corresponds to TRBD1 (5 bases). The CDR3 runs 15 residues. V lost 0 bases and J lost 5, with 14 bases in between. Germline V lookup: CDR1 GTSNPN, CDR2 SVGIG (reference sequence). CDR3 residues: CAWSVGSPGQNIQYF. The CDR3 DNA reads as TGTGCCTGGAGTGTCGGATCGCCAGGGCAAAACATTCAGTACTTC.

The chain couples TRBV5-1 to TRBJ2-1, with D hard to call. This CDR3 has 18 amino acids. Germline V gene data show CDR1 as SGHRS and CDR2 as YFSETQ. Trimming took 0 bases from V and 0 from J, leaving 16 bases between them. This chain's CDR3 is CASSLGSWGGISYNEQFF. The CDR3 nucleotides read TGCGCCAGCAGCTTGGGGTCTTGGGGTGGCATCTCCTACAATGAGCAGTTCTTC.

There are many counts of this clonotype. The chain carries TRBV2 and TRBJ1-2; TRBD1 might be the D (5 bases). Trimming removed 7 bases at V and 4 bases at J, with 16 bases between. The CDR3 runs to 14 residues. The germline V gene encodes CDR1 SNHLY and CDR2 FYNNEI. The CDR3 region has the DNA TGTGCCAGCACAGAGGCGGGACTGACCTATGGCTACACCTTC. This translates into CASTEAGLTYGYTF.

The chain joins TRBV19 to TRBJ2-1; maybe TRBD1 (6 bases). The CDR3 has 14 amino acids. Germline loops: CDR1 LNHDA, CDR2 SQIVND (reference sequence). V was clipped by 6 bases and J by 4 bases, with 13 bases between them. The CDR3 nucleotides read TGTGCCAGTAGCCTCACAGGGATTTACAATGAGCAGTTCTTC. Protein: CASSLTGIYNEQFF.

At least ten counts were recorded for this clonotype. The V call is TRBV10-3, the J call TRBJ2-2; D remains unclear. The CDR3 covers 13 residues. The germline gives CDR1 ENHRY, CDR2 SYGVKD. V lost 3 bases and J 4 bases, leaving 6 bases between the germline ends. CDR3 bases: TGTGCCATCAGTGACCTCACCACCGGGGAGCTGTTTTTT. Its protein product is CAISDLTTGELFF.